The source of this T cell receptor (beta chain) is a study of immune evolution from preneoplasia to lung adenocarcinoma. Study summary: HLA loss of heterozygosity: approximately 7.5% AIS, approximately 15% MIA, around 35% ADC, none AAH.

Study results and caveats: KRAS-mutant nodules had the highest T cell clonality. Later-stage lesions seemingly showed higher T cell density and diversity than normal lung.

The method was immunoSEQ multiplex PCR; TCRdb's version includes in-frame clones alone and lacks a portion of them. The sample lists 35,000 to 40,000 clones; about 74% were seen once. The CDR3 totals 16 residues. The V gene end was trimmed by 4 bases and the J gene end by 4 bases; junction bases not matched to a gene: 9. Per the germline V gene, CDR1 is SEHNR and CDR2 is FQNEAQ (reference sequence). This clone came up many times. Its antigen is as yet unknown. Macro-dissection enriched premalignant or tumor cells before nucleic acid extraction. The sequence was collected from a person in their sixties with lung adenocarcinoma. Sequenced material: FFPE invasive lung adenocarcinoma tissue. The chain combines TRBV7-9 with TRBJ2-1, with 8 bases lining up with TRBD1. CDR3 loop: CASSSGGRGGYNEQFF. Written as DNA, the CDR3 is TGTGCCAGCAGCTCAGGGGGCCGTGGCGGATACAATGAGCAGTTCTTC.